This T cell receptor (beta chain) stems from a study of identical twins. TCRdb passed the 5' RACE reads through MiXCR, listing each CDR3 protein once. The data contain about 810,000 distinct CDR3 sequences, approximately 13% of them singletons. With regard to this clonotype: The antigen is undetermined.

The germline V gene has CDR1 LGHDT and CDR2 YNNKEL (reference sequence). The CDR3 contains 13 residues. The V gene lost 0 bases and the J gene lost 6 bases, with 9 bases spanning the gap. Study-level results: For cord blood, abundant beta clonotypes had fewer insertions, unlike memory repertoires, which showed none.

These sequences were also reported in another study, on yellow fever vaccine responses in identical twins. That investigation notes: Vaccine-induced T cell responses in twins were reportedly observed to appear partly convergent, partly personalized.

This chain connects TRBV3-1 to TRBJ2-7; the D gene is possibly TRBD2 (6 bases). The sample taken for sequencing was PBMCs. This TCR derives from a woman between 18 and 29 years old in good health. The CDR3 bases are TGTGCCAGCAGCCAAGATGAGGGACTCGAGCAGTACTTC. Translating gives CASSQDEGLEQYF.